The 18 T cell receptor beta chains reported below all come from one sample, sequenced in a study of blood T cells in healthy people across ages. It was with a sample-barcoded 5' primer and a J-beta primer mix that a second PCR of roughly 7 to 12 cycles was run. MiXCR was run by TCRdb on the 5' RACE reads, yielding one entry per CDR3 protein. The profile shows roughly 410,000 distinct CDR3 sequences, 52% of them singletons. The material sequenced was blood. These receptors were obtained from a man between 60 and 75 years old in good health.

The chain recombines TRBV7-2 with TRBJ1-1; 7 positions agree with TRBD1. V lost 2 bases, J lost 6 bases, and 12 bases stayed unmatched. Germline CDR1 is SGHTA and CDR2 is FQGNSA. This CDR3 region has 16 residues. CDR3 DNA: TGTGCCAGCAGCTTAAGGGGGCCGGGGGAATTTTCTGAAGCTTTCTTT. Its translation is CASSLRGPGEFSEAFF.

CDR3 sequence (DNA): TGTGCCAGCAGCCCCCCCGGACTAGCGAGGACAGATACGCAGTATTTT. Translating it yields CASSPPGLARTDTQYF. The V call is TRBV7-3, the J call TRBJ2-3; 9 bases agree with TRBD2. The V and J ends lost 5 bases and 3 bases, in that order; junction bases with no gene match: 9. Looked up from germline, CDR1 is SGHTA and CDR2 is FQGTGA. The CDR3 totals 16 residues.

This clonotype has a handful of counts. The rearrangement uses TRBV10-3 and TRBJ2-3; 8 nucleotides align to TRBD2. V lost 8 bases, J lost 1 base, and 2 bases stayed unmatched. CDR3 length equals 13 residues. Germline V CDR1 and CDR2: ENHRY, SYGVKD. CDR3 protein: CAIFSGGTDTQYF. CDR3 coding DNA: TGTGCCATCTTTAGCGGGGGCACAGATACGCAGTATTTT.

J is TRBJ1-1 and V is TRBV5-1; 8 bases fit TRBD1. J lost 3 bases, V lost 4 bases, and 8 bases had no gene match. Germline lookup yields CDR1 SGHRS and CDR2 YFSETQ. The CDR3 consists of 15 residues. CDR3 region: CASSSTPRGHTEAFF. In DNA form, the CDR3 reads TGCGCCAGCAGCAGCACTCCCAGGGGGCACACTGAAGCTTTCTTT.

The gene calls are TRBV28 and TRBJ2-7; D might be TRBD1 (6 bases). Trimming pared 5 bases from V and 0 bases from J, leaving 11 bases between. The length of the CDR3 is 14 residues. The germline CDR1 and CDR2 sequences are MDHEN and SYDVKM. The CDR3 loop reads CASSTGKGSYEQYF. As DNA, the CDR3 is TGTGCCAGCAGTACAGGGAAGGGCTCCTACGAGCAGTACTTC.

The chain uses TRBV27 and TRBJ2-1; 8 bases fit TRBD2. The CDR3 spans 15 residues. Germline values: CDR1 MNHEY, CDR2 SMNVEV (reference sequence). V lost 5 bases to trimming and J lost 4 bases; unmatched junction nucleotides: 7. The CDR3: CASSTTSEFYNEQFF. For the CDR3, the DNA is TGTGCCAGCAGTACGACTAGCGAGTTTTACAATGAGCAGTTCTTC.

The chain recombines TRBV7-2 with TRBJ2-7; either TRBD1 or TRBD2 may supply D (7 bases each). V shed 4 bases and J shed 2 bases, with 15 bases lying between them. The CDR3 loop spans 15 amino acids. CDR1 is SGHTA and CDR2 is FQGNSA in the germline V gene. The CDR3 reads CASSSQGGSTYEQYF. CDR3 DNA: TGTGCCAGCAGCTCCCAGGGGGGGTCTACCTACGAGCAGTACTTC.

This clonotype turned up a few times. V and J are TRBV20-1 and TRBJ2-7, with 12 bases matching TRBD1. The CDR3 sequence is 14 residues long. V dropped 6 bases and J dropped 4; count of bases not matched to a gene: 7. Germline CDR1 is DFQATT and CDR2 is SNEGSKA (reference sequence). CDR3 DNA: TGCAGTGCCGAGGAGGGACAGGGGGCTTACGAGCAGTACTTC. Protein sequence: CSAEEGQGAYEQYF.

The gene calls are TRBV20-1 and TRBJ2-7, with D tentatively TRBD2 (5 bases). With the DNA end fitting TRBJ2-5 better, the J assignment may be wrong. The CDR3 runs 14 residues. CDR1 and CDR2 (germline): DFQATT, SNEGSKA (reference sequence). The CDR3: CSARKAGGLETQYF. In DNA, the CDR3 is TGCAGTGCTAGAAAGGCTGGAGGCCTGGAGACCCAGTACTTC.

The chain combines TRBV7-8 with TRBJ2-1, with 12 bases that match TRBD2. V gave up 5 bases and J gave up 13 bases; unmatched junction bases: 15. The germline gives CDR1 SGHVS, CDR2 FQNEAQ. The CDR3 covers 16 residues. CDR3 sequence reads: CASSDGLAGTPKTQFF. The CDR3 region has the DNA TGTGCCAGCAGCGACGGACTAGCGGGGACCCCCAAGACCCAGTTCTTC.

This clonotype was seen only a few times. The J gene is TRBJ2-7, the V gene TRBV27, with D unresolved. The length of the CDR3 is 12 residues. The germline V gene encodes CDR1 MNHEY and CDR2 SMNVEV (reference sequence). The germline V and J ends were trimmed by 8 bases and 4 bases, with 12 bases remaining between them. The CDR3 bases are TGTGCCAGCCGCGCCGGTGGGTACGAGCAGTACTTC. Protein: CASRAGGYEQYF.

V is TRBV5-1 and J is TRBJ2-5; D uncertain. The germline V and J ends were trimmed by 2 bases and 2 bases, with 10 bases remaining between them. CDR1 SGHRS and CDR2 YFSETQ come from the germline V gene. The CDR3 loop spans 14 amino acids. Here the CDR3 DNA reads TGCGCCAGCAGCTTTGGACCCTCACAAGAGACCCAGTACTTC. The encoded protein is CASSFGPSQETQYF.

V gene TRBV9 combines with J gene TRBJ2-4, with 8 bases lining up with TRBD1. Looked up from germline, CDR1 is SGDLS and CDR2 is YYNGEE. This CDR3 has 18 amino acids. V shed 0 bases and J 4 bases; nucleotides not matched to a gene: 12. The CDR3 here is CASSVGPTTDREKNIQYF. Written as DNA, the CDR3 is TGTGCCAGCAGCGTAGGCCCCACCACGGACAGGGAGAAAAACATTCAGTACTTC.

J is TRBJ2-4 and V is TRBV12-3 or TRBV12-4; 7 bases agree with TRBD1. The CDR3 loop spans 13 amino acids. J was trimmed by 13 bases and V by 2 bases; bases with no gene match: 8. CDR3 protein: CASSLHDRAEQYF. CDR3 DNA sequence: TGTGCCAGCAGTTTACATGACAGGGCGGAGCAGTACTTC.

The rearrangement links TRBV7-6 to TRBJ2-3, with D hard to call. Trimming stripped 2 bases from V and 3 bases from J, with 12 bases between. This CDR3 spans 15 amino acids. The V gene's germline CDR1 is SGHVS and CDR2 FNYEAQ. The CDR3 spells CASSLIVSSTDTQYF. CDR3 nucleotides: TGTGCCAGCAGCTTAATCGTGTCGTCTACAGATACGCAGTATTTT.

This chain links TRBV12-3 or TRBV12-4 with TRBJ2-1; possible D gene TRBD2, 6 bases. V shed 6 bases and J shed 2 bases, with 26 bases lying between them. The CDR3 length is 19 residues. For the CDR3, the DNA is TGTGCCAGCAGCCTCTCCAAACCCGGGACTTTTTATACCTACAATGAGCAGTTCTTC. Amino acid sequence: CASSLSKPGTFYTYNEQFF.

This chain uses TRBV4-3 with TRBJ1-2, with a weak D call TRBD1 (5 bases). The germline V and J ends were trimmed by 0 bases and 8 bases, with 19 bases remaining between them. In germline, CDR1 is LGHNA, CDR2 YSLEER. The CDR3 has 16 residues. CDR3 nucleotide sequence: TGCGCCAGCAGCCAAGATGGTGGAGCTCAAAGGGACGGCTACACCTTC. Residues: CASSQDGGAQRDGYTF.

There are a few counts of this clonotype. The chain uses TRBV4-1 and TRBJ2-7; D is undetermined. The CDR3 sequence is 16 residues long. V lost 0 bases to trimming and J lost 0 bases, with 12 bases between them. From germline, CDR1 is MGHRA and CDR2 YSYEKL. In DNA form, the CDR3 reads TGCGCCAGCAGCCAAGATGTGAATCGCTACTCCTACGAGCAGTACTTC. Translation: CASSQDVNRYSYEQYF.